The next 3 T cell receptor beta chains were all read from a single sample in a study of blood T cell repertoires in COVID-19. Profiled with immunoSEQ multiplex PCR; TCRdb holds only in-frame clones, not every one. The data hold about 430,000 clones, with approximately 92% observed a single time. Sequencing used PBMCs or T cells enriched from blood (not recorded which). The receptors come from a man aged 25 to 45 who had recovered from COVID-19.

In the case of this clone: The identical CDR3 is also encoded by other nucleotide sequences in the sample. V is TRBV9 and J is TRBJ2-3; 10 positions match TRBD2. This CDR3 has 15 amino acids. Unmatched junction bases numbered 3, after V lost 3 bases and J lost 2 bases. Looked up from germline, CDR1 is SGDLS and CDR2 is YYNGEE. CDR3 amino acids: CASSALAGSTDTQYF. In DNA form, the CDR3 reads TGTGCCAGCAGCGCACTAGCGGGGTCCACAGATACGCAGTATTTT.

The V call is TRBV3-1 (or the pseudogene TRBV3-2), the J call TRBJ2-2; 11 bases line up with TRBD1. This CDR3 has 16 residues. Trimming cost V 6 bases and J 1 base; bases outside gene matches: 4. CDR1 and CDR2 (germline): LGHDT, YNNKEL (reference sequence). CDR3 nucleotide sequence: TGTGCCAGCAGTTGGGGACAGGGGGTGAACACCGGGGAGCTGTTTTTT. Translated, it gives CASSWGQGVNTGELFF.

CDR3 loop: CAGDSGGSNNQPQHF. Written as DNA, the CDR3 is TGTGCCGGCGATTCAGGGGGCAGCAACAATCAGCCCCAGCATTTT. The rearrangement joins TRBV28 to TRBJ1-5; 8 positions match TRBD1. The germline gives CDR1 MDHEN, CDR2 SYDVKM. V dropped 11 bases and J dropped 3; count of bases not matched to a gene: 12. The CDR3 sequence is 15 residues long.